This TCR beta chain derives from a study of T cells after yellow fever vaccination. This CDR3 has 13 residues. The trim removed 4 bases at V and 6 bases at J, leaving 5 bases unmatched. CDR1 is SQVTM, CDR2 ANQGSEA, per germline. On this clonotype: Its specificity is not known.

TCR cDNA, made by 5'RACE template switching, carried an added universal primer site and UMIs. TCRdb reanalysed the 5' RACE reads using MiXCR and keeps one entry per CDR3 protein. The sample contains roughly 500,000 distinct CDR3 sequences, about a fifth of which appear only once. Notes on the study in general: Post-booster reappearance was seen for most primary-vaccination clones (96% CD4, around 90% CD8). The bulk population could contribute abundant contaminating clonotypes to FACS-sorted repertoires.

The sequencing used PBMCs, collected 15 days after the yellow fever booster vaccination. The sequence derives from a young man who received the YFV17D yellow fever vaccine. The rearrangement uses TRBV29-1 and TRBJ2-3; 9 bases agree with TRBD2. The CDR3 sequence is CSVVAGASDTQYF. In DNA, the CDR3 is TGCAGCGTTGTAGCGGGAGCGTCGGATACGCAGTATTTT.